The text below deals with one T cell receptor (beta chain). Its antigen is not identified. TCRdb reprocessed the RT-PCR reads with MiXCR, giving one entry per CDR3 protein. The sample contains 650,000 to 800,000 distinct CDR3 sequences, less than 20% of which appear only once. These data originate in a study of response to subunit inactivated influenza vaccine. Study observations and caveats: It was suggested by the authors that few new T cells are recruited by each seasonal influenza vaccination.

This CDR3 contains 16 residues. Germline CDR1 is SGHRS and CDR2 is YFSETQ. V lost 4 bases, J lost 0 bases, and 15 bases lay in between. The sequence was collected from a man aged 45 to 65 who received an inactivated influenza vaccine. This specimen consisted of PBMCs from blood, obtained more than 4 days after vaccination. This sequence joins TRBV5-1 and TRBJ2-3; D might be TRBD2 (7 bases). The CDR3: CASSPGRGPSTDTQYF. The DNA for the CDR3 is TGCGCCAGCAGCCCTGGGCGGGGGCCGAGCACAGATACGCAGTATTTT.